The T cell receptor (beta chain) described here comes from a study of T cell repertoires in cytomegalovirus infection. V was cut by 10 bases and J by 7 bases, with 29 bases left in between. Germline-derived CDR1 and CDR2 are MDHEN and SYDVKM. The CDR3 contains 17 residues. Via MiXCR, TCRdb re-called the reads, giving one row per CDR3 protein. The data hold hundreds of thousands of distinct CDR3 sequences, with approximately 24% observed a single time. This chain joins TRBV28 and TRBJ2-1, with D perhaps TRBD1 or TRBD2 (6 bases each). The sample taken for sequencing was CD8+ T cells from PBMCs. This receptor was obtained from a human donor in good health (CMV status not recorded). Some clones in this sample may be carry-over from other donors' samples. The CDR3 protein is CANSPQARGGLYNEQFF. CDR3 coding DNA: TGTGCCAACAGCCCCCAGGCTAGAGGGGGGCTCTATAATGAGCAGTTCTTC. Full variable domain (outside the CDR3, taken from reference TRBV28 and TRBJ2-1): DVKVTQSSRYLVKRTGEKVFLECVQDMDHENMFWYRQDPGLGLRLIYFSYDVKMKEKGDIPEGYSVSREKKERFSLILESASTNQTSMYLCANSPQARGGLYNEQFFGPGTRLTVL.